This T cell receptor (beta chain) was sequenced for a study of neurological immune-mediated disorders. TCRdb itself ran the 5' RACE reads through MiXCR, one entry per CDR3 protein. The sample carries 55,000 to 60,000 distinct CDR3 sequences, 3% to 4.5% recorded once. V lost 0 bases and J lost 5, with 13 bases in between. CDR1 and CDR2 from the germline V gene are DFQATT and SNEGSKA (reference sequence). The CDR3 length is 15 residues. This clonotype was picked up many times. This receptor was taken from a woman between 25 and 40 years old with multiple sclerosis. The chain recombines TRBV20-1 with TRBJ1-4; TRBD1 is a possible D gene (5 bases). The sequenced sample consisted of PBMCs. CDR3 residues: CSARDWGDRNEKLFF. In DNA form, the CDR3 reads TGCAGTGCTAGAGATTGGGGGGACCGCAATGAAAAACTGTTTTTT.